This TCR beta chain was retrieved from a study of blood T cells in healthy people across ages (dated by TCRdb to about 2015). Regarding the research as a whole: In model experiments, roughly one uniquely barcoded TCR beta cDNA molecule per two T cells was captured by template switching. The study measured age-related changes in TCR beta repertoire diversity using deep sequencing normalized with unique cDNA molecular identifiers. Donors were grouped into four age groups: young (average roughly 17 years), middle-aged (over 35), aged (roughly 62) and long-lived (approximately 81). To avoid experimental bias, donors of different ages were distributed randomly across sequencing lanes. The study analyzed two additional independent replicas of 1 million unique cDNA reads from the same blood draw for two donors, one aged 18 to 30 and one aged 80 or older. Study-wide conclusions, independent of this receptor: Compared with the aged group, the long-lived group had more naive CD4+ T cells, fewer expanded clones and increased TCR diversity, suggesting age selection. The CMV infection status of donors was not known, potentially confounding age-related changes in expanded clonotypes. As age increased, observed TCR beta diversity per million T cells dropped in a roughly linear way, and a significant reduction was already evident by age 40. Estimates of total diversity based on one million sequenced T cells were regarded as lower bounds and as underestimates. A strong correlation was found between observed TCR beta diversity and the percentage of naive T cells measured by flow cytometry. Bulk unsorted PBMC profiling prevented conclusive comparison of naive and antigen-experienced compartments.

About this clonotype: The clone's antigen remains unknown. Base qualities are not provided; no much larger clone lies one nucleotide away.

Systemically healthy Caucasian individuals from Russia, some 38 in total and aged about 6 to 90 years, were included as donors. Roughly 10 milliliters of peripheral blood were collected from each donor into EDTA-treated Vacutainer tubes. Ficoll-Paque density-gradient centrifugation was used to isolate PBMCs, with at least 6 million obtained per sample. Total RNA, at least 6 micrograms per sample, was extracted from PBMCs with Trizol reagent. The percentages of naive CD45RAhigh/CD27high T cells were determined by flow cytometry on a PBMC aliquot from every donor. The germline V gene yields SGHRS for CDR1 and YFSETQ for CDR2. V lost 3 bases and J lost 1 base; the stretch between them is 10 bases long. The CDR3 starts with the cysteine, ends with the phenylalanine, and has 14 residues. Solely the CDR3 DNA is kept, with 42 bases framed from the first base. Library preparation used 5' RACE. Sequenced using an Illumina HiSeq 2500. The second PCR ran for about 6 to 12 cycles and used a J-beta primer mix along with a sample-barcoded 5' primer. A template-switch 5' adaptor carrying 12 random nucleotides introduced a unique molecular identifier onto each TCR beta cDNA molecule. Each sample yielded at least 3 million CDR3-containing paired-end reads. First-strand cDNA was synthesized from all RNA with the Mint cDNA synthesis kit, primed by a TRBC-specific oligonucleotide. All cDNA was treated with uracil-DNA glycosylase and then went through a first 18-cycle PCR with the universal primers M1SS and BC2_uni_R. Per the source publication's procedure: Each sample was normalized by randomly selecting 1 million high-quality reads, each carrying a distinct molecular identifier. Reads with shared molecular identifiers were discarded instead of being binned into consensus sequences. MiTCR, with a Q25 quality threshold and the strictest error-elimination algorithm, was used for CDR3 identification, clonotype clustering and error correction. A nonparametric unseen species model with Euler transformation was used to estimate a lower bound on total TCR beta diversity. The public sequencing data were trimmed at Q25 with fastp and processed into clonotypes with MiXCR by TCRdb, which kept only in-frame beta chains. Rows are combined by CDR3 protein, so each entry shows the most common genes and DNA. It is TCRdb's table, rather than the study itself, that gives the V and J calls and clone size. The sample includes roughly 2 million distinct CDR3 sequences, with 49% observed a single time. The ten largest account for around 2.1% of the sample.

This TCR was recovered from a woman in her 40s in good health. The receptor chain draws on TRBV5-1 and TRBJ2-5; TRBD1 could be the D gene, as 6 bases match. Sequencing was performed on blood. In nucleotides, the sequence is TGCGCCAGCAGCTGGGGGCGGACCCAAGAGACCCAGTACTTC. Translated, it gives CASSWGRTQETQYF.